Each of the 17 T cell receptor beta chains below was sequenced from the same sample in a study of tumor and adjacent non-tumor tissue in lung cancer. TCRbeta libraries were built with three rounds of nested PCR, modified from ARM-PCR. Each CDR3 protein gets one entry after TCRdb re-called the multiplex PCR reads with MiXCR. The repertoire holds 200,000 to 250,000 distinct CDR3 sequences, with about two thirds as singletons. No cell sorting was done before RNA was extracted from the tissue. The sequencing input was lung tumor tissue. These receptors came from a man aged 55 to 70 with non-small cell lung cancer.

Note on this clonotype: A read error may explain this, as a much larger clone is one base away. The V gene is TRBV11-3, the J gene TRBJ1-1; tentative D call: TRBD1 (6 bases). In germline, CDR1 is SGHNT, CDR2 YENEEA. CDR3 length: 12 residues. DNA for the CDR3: TGTGTCATCCTCGACAGGCAAGGTGAAGCTTTCTTT. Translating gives CVILDRQGEAFF.

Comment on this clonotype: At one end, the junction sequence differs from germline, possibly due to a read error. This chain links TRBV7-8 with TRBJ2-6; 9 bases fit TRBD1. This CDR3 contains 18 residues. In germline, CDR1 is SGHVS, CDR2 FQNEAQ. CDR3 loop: CAGSLGQGKSSGPNVLTF. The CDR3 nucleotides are TGTGCCGGCAGCTTGGGACAGGGCAAAAGCTCTGGGCCCAACGTCCTGACTTTC. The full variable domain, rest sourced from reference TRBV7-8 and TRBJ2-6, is GAGVSQSPRYKVAKRGQDVALRCDPISGHVSLFWYQQALGQGPEFLTYFQNEAQLDKSGLPSDRFFAERPEGSVSTLKIQRTQQEDSAVYLCAGSLGQGKSSGPNVLTFGAGSRLTVL.

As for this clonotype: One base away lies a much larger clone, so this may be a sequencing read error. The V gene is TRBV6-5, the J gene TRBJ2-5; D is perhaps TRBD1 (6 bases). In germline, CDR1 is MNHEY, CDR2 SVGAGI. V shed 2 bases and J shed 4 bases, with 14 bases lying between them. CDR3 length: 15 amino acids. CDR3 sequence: CASSYNRVGAETQYF. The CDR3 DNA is TGTGCCAGCAGTTACAACAGGGTAGGTGCAGAGACCCAGTACTTC.

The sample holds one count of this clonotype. CDR3: CASSLSTANTEAFF. In nucleotides, the CDR3 is TGTGCCAGCAGCTTGAGTACAGCGAACACTGAAGCTTTCTTT. The V call is TRBV5-5, the J call TRBJ1-1; unclear D gene. CDR3 length: 14 amino acids. The ends were cut back, 1 base at V and 1 base at J, with 8 bases in the middle. CDR1 and CDR2 (germline): SGHKS, YYEKEE (reference sequence).

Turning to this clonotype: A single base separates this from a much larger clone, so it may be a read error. CDR3 DNA: TGTGCCAGCAGCTACCCCGTGGGGACCACTGAAGCTTTCTTT. Translation: CASSYPVGTTEAFF. This sequence joins TRBV12-3 or TRBV12-4 and TRBJ1-1; weak D call: TRBD1 (5 bases). V lost 6 bases and J 4 bases, leaving 15 bases between the germline ends. The CDR3 has 14 residues.

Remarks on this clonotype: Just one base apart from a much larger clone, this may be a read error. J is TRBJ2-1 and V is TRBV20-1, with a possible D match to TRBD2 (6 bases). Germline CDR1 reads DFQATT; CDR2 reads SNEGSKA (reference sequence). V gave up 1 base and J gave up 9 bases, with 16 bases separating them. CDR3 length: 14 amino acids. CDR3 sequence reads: CSARVSLATSEQFF. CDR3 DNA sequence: TGCAGTGCTAGAGTAAGTCTAGCGACGAGTGAGCAGTTCTTC.

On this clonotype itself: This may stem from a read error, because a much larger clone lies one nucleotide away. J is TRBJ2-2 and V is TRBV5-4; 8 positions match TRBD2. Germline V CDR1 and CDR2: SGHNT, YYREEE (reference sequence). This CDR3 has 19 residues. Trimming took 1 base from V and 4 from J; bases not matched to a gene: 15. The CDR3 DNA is TGTGCCAGCAGCTTGTCCCCCGGGGTAGCGGGACGAGCCACCGGGGAGCTGTTTTTT. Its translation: CASSLSPGVAGRATGELFF.

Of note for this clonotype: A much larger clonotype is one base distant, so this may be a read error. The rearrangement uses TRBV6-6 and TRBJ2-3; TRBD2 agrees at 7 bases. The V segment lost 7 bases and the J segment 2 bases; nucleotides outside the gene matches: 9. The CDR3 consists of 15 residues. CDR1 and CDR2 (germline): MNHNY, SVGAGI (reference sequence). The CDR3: CASISGGSHTDTQYF. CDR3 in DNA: TGTGCCAGCATTTCGGGCGGGAGCCACACAGATACGCAGTATTTT.

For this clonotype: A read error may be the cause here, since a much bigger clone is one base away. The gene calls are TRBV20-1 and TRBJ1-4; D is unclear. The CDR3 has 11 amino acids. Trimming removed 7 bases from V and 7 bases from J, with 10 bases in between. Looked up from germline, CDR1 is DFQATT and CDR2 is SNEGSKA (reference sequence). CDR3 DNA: TGCAGTGTTAGGGCATTTGAAAAACTGTTTTTT. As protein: CSVRAFEKLFF.

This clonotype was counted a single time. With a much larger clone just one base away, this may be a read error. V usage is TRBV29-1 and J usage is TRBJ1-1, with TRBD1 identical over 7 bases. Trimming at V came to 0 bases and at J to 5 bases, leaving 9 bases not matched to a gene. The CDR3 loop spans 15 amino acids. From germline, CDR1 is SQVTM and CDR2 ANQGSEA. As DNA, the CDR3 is TGCAGCGTTGAAGACAGAGAGGGGGCGAAGACTGAAGCTTTCTTT. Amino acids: CSVEDREGAKTEAFF.

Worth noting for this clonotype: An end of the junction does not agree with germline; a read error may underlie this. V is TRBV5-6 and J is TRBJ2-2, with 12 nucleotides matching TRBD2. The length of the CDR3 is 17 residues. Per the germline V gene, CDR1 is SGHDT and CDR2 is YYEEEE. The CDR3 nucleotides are TGTGTCAGCAGCTCCACTATGACTAGCGGGAGAACCGGGGAGCTGTTTTTT. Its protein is CVSSSTMTSGRTGELFF.

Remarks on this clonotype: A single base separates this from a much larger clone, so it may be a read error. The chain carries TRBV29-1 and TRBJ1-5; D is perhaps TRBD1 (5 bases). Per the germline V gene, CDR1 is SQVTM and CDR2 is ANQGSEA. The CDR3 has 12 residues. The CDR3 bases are TGCAGCGTGAGGGACGGTAATCATCCCCAGCATTTT. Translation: CSVRDGNHPQHF.

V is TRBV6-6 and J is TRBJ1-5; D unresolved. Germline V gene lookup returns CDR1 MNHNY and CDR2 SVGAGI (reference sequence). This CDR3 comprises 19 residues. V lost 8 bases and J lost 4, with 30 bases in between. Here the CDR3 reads CASGPPPRQASLRNQPQHF. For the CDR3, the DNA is TGTGCCAGCGGTCCCCCGCCGAGACAAGCATCCTTAAGGAATCAGCCCCAGCATTTT.

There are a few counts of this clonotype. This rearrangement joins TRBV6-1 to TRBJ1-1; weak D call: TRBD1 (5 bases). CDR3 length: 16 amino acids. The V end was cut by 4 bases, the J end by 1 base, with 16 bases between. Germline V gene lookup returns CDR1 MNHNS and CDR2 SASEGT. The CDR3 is CASSAGSAGKNTEAFF. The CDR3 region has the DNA TGTGCCAGCAGTGCCGGGTCCGCAGGGAAGAACACTGAAGCTTTCTTT.

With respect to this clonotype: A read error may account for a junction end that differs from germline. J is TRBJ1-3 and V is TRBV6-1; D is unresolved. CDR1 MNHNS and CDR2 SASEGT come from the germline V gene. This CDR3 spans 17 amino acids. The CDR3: CVSQTNRHASSGNTIYF. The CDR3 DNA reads TGTGTCAGCCAAACCAACAGACACGCGAGCTCTGGAAACACCATATATTTT.

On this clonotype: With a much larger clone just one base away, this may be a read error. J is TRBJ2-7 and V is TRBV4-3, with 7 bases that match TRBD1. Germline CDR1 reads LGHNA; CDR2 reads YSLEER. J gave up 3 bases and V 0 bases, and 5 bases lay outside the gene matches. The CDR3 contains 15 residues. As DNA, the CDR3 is TGCGCCAGCAGCCAAGATCCCGGGGACAGCTACGAGCAGTACTTC. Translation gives CASSQDPGDSYEQYF.

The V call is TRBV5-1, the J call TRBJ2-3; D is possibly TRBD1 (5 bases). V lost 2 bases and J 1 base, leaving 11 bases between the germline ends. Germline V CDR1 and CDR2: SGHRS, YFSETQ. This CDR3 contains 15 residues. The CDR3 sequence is CASSFSWGGTDTQYF. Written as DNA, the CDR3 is TGCGCCAGCAGCTTTTCGTGGGGCGGCACAGATACGCAGTATTTT.